The clone carrying this T cell receptor beta chain was observed at least ten times. Gene names are mouse gene names. The read comes to an end 4 residues before the CDR3 does, leaving the germline J gene to fill in the end. This specimen comes from a study of CD8+ T cells in alopecia areata. The CDR3 has 12 amino acids. Germline lookup yields CDR1 NSHNY and CDR2 SYGAGN. cDNA prepared by RNA extraction and subsequent reverse transcription served as the template for sequencing. Data came from immunoSEQ multiplex PCR; TCRdb stores just in-frame clones and leaves some out. The sample was found to contain roughly 120,000 clones, and every one recurs.

This receptor was obtained from a C3H/HeJ mouse with alopecia areata. For this strain, the MHC haplotype corresponds to H2-k. Material: lesional skin. This sequence joins TRBV13-1 and TRBJ2-7, with D perhaps TRBD2 (5 bases). The CDR3 DNA, read in part, is TGTGCCAGCAGTGGGACTTCTTAT. As protein: CASSGTSY. From start to end, the CDR3 is CASSGTSYEQYF.